This is a list of T cell receptor beta chains from one sample in a study of cytomegalovirus exposure and HLA in healthy donors. This table comes from immunoSEQ multiplex PCR, and its TCRdb copy is limited to in-frame clones, with some not included. The repertoire holds fewer than 200,000 clones, approximately 86% seen once, with around 1.5% in the top ten. Input material: PBMCs. The receptors stem from a male donor in good health and CMV-seronegative. Both conserved end residues are part of each CDR3. D genes are given only for firm matches. Rows may omit the clone size; those that give it use once, few, many or a size class.

v_call	j_call	clone_size	d_call	cdr3_aa	cdr3_nt
TRBV9	TRBJ2-5	few	TRBD1	CASSPGTGVETQYF	TGTGCCAGCAGCCCCGGGACAGGGGTAGAGACCCAGTACTTC
TRBV7-3	TRBJ1-2	NA	TRBD1	CASSLTGTGDGYTF	TGTGCCAGCAGCTTGACCGGGACAGGGGATGGCTACACCTTC
TRBV15	TRBJ2-1	NA	NA	CATSRGDFGEQFF	TGTGCCACCAGCAGAGGGGACTTTGGTGAGCAGTTCTTC
TRBV27	TRBJ1-2	NA	TRBD1	CASSTRQGANYGYTF	TGTGCCAGCAGTACACGACAGGGGGCCAACTATGGCTACACCTTC
TRBV7-9	TRBJ1-2	few	TRBD1	CASSSQPGQGKDYGYTF	TGTGCCAGCAGCTCACAACCGGGACAGGGTAAAGACTATGGCTACACCTTC
TRBV5-1	TRBJ1-6	NA	NA	CASSPDGGNSPLHF	TGCGCCAGCAGCCCTGACGGGGGAAATTCACCCCTCCACTTT
TRBV10-3	TRBJ1-1	NA	NA	CATEGPGLSTEAFF	TGTGCCACGGAGGGTCCGGGACTCAGCACTGAAGCTTTCTTT
TRBV11-1	TRBJ1-1	NA	TRBD1	CASSSHLGTGSPEAFF	TGTGCCAGCAGTTCCCACCTGGGGACAGGGTCTCCTGAAGCTTTCTTT
TRBV9	TRBJ2-1	NA	NA	CASSVGQVTYNEQFF	TGTGCCAGCAGCGTAGGTCAGGTAACCTACAATGAGCAGTTCTTC
TRBV5-4	TRBJ2-7	NA	TRBD2	CASSFSGRMSYEQYF	TGTGCCAGCAGCTTTAGCGGGAGGATGTCCTACGAGCAGTACTTC
TRBV7-3	TRBJ1-1	NA	NA	CASSLTPGNTEAFF	TGTGCCAGCAGCTTAACTCCAGGAAACACTGAAGCTTTCTTT
TRBV15	TRBJ2-3	NA	TRBD2	CATSRNHLSVAGGTDTQYF	TGTGCCACCAGCAGAAATCACTTATCGGTGGCGGGGGGCACAGATACGCAGTATTTT
TRBV27	TRBJ2-7	NA	NA	CASSLVAGSEQYF	TGTGCCAGCAGTTTAGTTGCAGGCTCCGAGCAGTACTTC
TRBV7-3	TRBJ1-6	NA	TRBD1	CASSPTGFNSPLHF	TGTGCCAGCAGCCCGACAGGGTTTAATTCACCCCTCCACTTT
TRBV9	TRBJ1-2	few	TRBD1	CASAGGRGYTF	TGTGCCAGCGCAGGGGGCAGGGGCTACACCTTC
TRBV15	TRBJ2-3	NA	TRBD2	CATSLAGDLQYF	TGTGCCACCAGCCTAGCGGGAGATCTGCAGTATTTT
TRBV7-9	TRBJ2-5	NA	TRBD1	CSSRIQGAAETQYF	TGTTCCAGCAGAATACAGGGGGCAGCCGAGACCCAGTACTTC
TRBV9	TRBJ1-1	few	NA	CASSVAGNTEAFF	TGTGCCAGCAGCGTAGCAGGGAACACTGAAGCTTTCTTT
TRBV4-3	TRBJ2-1	NA	TRBD2	CASSQGLTSGRGVEQFF	TGCGCCAGCAGCCAGGGGCTTACTAGCGGGAGAGGGGTTGAGCAGTTCTTC
TRBV2	TRBJ1-3	NA	TRBD1	CASSLIWGPGQSSGNTIYF	TGTGCCAGCAGCTTGATTTGGGGACCGGGACAGAGCTCTGGAAACACCATATATTTT
TRBV29-1	TRBJ2-2	NA	TRBD2	CSVEDGLAVNTGELFF	TGCAGCGTTGAAGACGGACTAGCGGTAAACACCGGGGAGCTGTTTTTT
TRBV19	TRBJ2-2	NA	NA	CASRGKRTGELFF	TGTGCCAGCCGGGGAAAAAGGACCGGGGAGCTGTTTTTT
TRBV10-3	TRBJ2-1	NA	TRBD1	CAAGQANNEQFF	TGTGCCGCGGGACAGGCGAACAATGAGCAGTTCTTC
TRBV10-3	TRBJ2-2	NA	NA	CATSNRGNTGELFF	TGTGCCACCTCAAACCGGGGAAACACCGGGGAGCTGTTTTTT
TRBV29-1	TRBJ2-1	NA	TRBD2	CSVGREGLAGNEQFF	TGCAGCGTTGGGCGGGAGGGACTAGCGGGGAATGAGCAGTTCTTC
TRBV6-6	TRBJ1-1	NA	NA	CASGLALGAAEAFF	TGTGCCAGCGGACTAGCGTTGGGGGCGGCTGAAGCTTTCTTT
TRBV19	TRBJ1-5	NA	NA	CASSSTGYNQPQHF	TGTGCCAGTAGTTCCACAGGGTACAATCAGCCCCAGCATTTT
TRBV7-3	TRBJ2-1	NA	NA	CASSLRLATYNEQFF	TGTGCCAGCAGCCTAAGGCTAGCCACCTACAATGAGCAGTTCTTC
TRBV19	TRBJ1-5	NA	NA	CASSIPRTIGGNQPQHF	TGTGCCAGTAGTATCCCACGGACAATTGGGGGCAATCAGCCCCAGCATTTT
TRBV10-3	TRBJ2-3	NA	TRBD1	CATVRDDRDSDTQYF	TGTGCCACCGTTAGGGATGACAGGGATAGTGATACGCAGTATTTT
TRBV7-7	TRBJ2-7	NA	TRBD2	CASSNGTTYEQYF	TGTGCCAGCAGCAACGGGACTACCTACGAGCAGTACTTC